This is a list of T cell receptor beta chains from one sample in a study of CD8 T cells in ankylosing spondylitis. TCRdb ran MiXCR on the 5' RACE reads and lists one entry per CDR3 protein. Among some 120,000 distinct CDR3 sequences listed, roughly 13% were seen once. The specimen sequenced was blood, either unsorted or a sorted T cell fraction (not recorded which). The receptors here all came from a female donor with ankylosing spondylitis or in good health (not recorded which). Each CDR3 is given with its conserved first and last residue. Fields, in order: J gene, CDR3 length, V gene, CDR3 protein.

>TRBJ1-5|14|TRBV10-2
CASRQGQSNQPQHF
>TRBJ2-1|16|TRBV7-9
CASSLPRTSIYNEQFF
>TRBJ1-2|13|TRBV28
CASSSTGVYGYTF
>TRBJ2-1|13|TRBV5-1
CASGQVGYNEQFF
>TRBJ2-7|15|TRBV12-3/TRBV12-4
CASSLRGGGSYEQYF
>TRBJ2-7|17|TRBV7-9
CASSSGPGGEATYEQYF
>TRBJ2-1|14|TRBV5-1
CASGRDLNANEQFF
>TRBJ1-2|15|TRBV5-1
CASSAGTELNYGYTF
>TRBJ1-5|15|TRBV20-1
CSAVRQGNNNQPQHF
>TRBJ1-5|15|TRBV4-2
CASSQDGQGDQPQHF
>TRBJ1-5|13|TRBV7-9
CASSSSLGQPQHF
>TRBJ2-1|14|TRBV15
CATSRLSSYNEQFF
>TRBJ2-7|17|TRBV20-1
CSAPGLAGVPFSYEQYF
>TRBJ2-3|17|TRBV20-1
CSASPSSNGGAPDTQYF
>TRBJ2-7|15|TRBV29-1
CSVVVWKGEFYEQYF
>TRBJ1-1|11|TRBV5-1
CASRGETEAFF
>TRBJ1-4|15|TRBV12-3/TRBV12-4
CASRSLGALNEKLFF
>TRBJ2-7|14|TRBV5-1
CASSLGTGYDEQYF
>TRBJ1-6|14|TRBV7-9
CASSLQATHSPLHF
>TRBJ2-2|16|TRBV24-1
CATSDPSGSATGELFF
>TRBJ2-7|15|TRBV20-1
CSARQGLAESYEQYF
>TRBJ2-2|15|TRBV24-1
CATSSGRGGSGELFF
>TRBJ2-1|13|TRBV29-1
CSVAPSGGNEQFF
>TRBJ1-1|14|TRBV6-1
CASSLRQGGTEAFF
>TRBJ2-1|17|TRBV10-1
CASDSSGRESSYNEQFF
>TRBJ2-1|16|TRBV12-3/TRBV12-4
CASSFSLAGVSGEQFF
>TRBJ2-3|16|TRBV9
CASSVGLVSIADTQYF
>TRBJ2-7|13|TRBV3-1
CASSQGQGREQYF
>TRBJ1-1|12|TRBV5-6
CASTGLNTEAFF
>TRBJ2-1|16|TRBV5-1
CASSPGLGDAHNEQFF
>TRBJ2-7|14|TRBV20-1
CSAPSRDLAYEQYF
>TRBJ2-5|13|TRBV12-3/TRBV12-4
CASSPRGGKTQYF
>TRBJ2-3|12|TRBV18
CASSNNTDTQYF
>TRBJ2-7|15|TRBV5-6
CASSLLGELQYEQYF
>TRBJ1-4|10|TRBV28
CAVFGEKLFF
>TRBJ2-1|13|TRBV20-1
CSARRGRYNEQFF
>TRBJ1-1|14|TRBV28
CASSRQGLNTEAFF
>TRBJ2-5|14|TRBV9
CASSLRQDQETQYF
>TRBJ1-2|12|TRBV10-2
CASRQGLLGYTF
>TRBJ1-1|17|TRBV18
CASSHRPTDSLNTEAFF
>TRBJ2-7|14|TRBV2
CASSEARGPGEQYF
>TRBJ2-7|13|TRBV2
CASSGLLAREQYF
>TRBJ2-2|16|TRBV20-1
CSARDGGSALIGELFF
>TRBJ2-1|16|TRBV6-2/TRBV6-3
CASSRETGGSYNEQFF
>TRBJ1-2|14|TRBV7-9
CASSLVSPSHGYTF
>TRBJ2-3|15|TRBV6-2/TRBV6-3
CASPPEAGGLDTQYF
>TRBJ2-1|16|TRBV6-5
CASSYSLTDSYNEQFF